This TCR beta chain comes out of a study of CD8+CD57+ T cells in acquired aplastic anemia. The TCR beta profiling, which covered VDJ combination and CDR3 sequence, was carried out using genomic DNA as the template. Using its own MiXCR run on the reads, TCRdb lists one record per CDR3 protein. The sample has some 180,000 distinct CDR3 sequences; almost 50% are singletons. CDR3 size: 12 residues. The germline gives CDR1 KGHDR, CDR2 SFDVKD. Trimming took off 9 bases at V and 3 bases at J, with 10 bases between the two ends. Patients chosen for sequencing had CD8+CD57+ cells that had expanded, as shown by flow cytometry. This clonotype was seen repeatedly, ten times or more.

This sequence originates from a human donor with aplastic anemia. Sequencing used sorted CD4+, CD8+, or CD8+CD57+ T cells (not recorded which) from PBMCs. The V call is TRBV24-1, the J call TRBJ2-5, with D possibly TRBD1 on 5 matching bases. CDR3 nucleotides: TGTGCCACCTCCCCAGGGAAAGAGACCCAGTACTTC. It encodes CATSPGKETQYF.